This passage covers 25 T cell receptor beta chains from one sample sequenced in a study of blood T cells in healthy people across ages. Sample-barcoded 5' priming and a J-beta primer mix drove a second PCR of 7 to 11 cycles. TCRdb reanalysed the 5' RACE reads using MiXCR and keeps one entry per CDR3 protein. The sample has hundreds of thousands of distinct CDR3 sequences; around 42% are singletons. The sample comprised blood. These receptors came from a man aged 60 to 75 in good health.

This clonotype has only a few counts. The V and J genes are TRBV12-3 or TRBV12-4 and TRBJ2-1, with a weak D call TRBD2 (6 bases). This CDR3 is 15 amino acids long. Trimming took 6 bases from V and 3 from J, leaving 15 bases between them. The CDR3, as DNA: TGTGCCAGCAGCCCCATGGAGGGCGGCTACAATGAGCAGTTCTTC. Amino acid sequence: CASSPMEGGYNEQFF.

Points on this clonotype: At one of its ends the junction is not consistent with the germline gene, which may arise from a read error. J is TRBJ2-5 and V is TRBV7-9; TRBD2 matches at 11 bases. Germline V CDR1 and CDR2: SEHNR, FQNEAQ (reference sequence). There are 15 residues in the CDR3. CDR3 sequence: CANSRSGGDQETQYF. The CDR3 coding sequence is TGTGCCAACAGCCGTAGCGGGGGGGACCAAGAGACCCAGTACTTC. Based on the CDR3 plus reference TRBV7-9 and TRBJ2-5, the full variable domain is DTGVSQNPRHKITKRGQNVTFRCDPISEHNRLYWYRQTLGQGPEFLTYFQNEAQLEKSRLLSDRFSAERPKGSFSTLEIQRTEQGDSAMYLCANSRSGGDQETQYFGPGTRLLVL.

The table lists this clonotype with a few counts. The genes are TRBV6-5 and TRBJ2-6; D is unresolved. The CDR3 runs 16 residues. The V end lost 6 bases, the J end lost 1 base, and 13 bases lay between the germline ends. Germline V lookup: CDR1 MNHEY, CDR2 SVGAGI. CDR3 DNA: TGTGCCAGCAGAACGGTTGTGGAGTCTGGGGCCAACGTCCTGACTTTC. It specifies CASRTVVESGANVLTF.

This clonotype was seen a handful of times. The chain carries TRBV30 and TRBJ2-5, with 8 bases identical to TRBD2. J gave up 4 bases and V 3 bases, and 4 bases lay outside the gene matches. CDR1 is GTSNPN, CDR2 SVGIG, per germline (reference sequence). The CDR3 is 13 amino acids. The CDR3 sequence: CAWRTSGGETQYF. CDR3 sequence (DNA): TGTGCCTGGAGAACTAGCGGTGGAGAGACCCAGTACTTC.

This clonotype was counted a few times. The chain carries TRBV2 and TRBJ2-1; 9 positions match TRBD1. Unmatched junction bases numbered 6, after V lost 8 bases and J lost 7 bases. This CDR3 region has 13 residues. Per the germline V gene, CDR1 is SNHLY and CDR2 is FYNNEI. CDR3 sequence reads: CASHNRGLNEQFF. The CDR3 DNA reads TGTGCCAGCCACAACAGGGGGCTAAATGAGCAGTTCTTC. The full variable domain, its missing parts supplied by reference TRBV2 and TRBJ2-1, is EPEVTQTPSHQVTQMGQEVILRCVPISNHLYFYWYRQILGQKVEFLVSFYNNEISEKSEIFDDQFSVERPDGSNFTLKIRSTKLEDSAMYFCASHNRGLNEQFFGPGTRLTVL.

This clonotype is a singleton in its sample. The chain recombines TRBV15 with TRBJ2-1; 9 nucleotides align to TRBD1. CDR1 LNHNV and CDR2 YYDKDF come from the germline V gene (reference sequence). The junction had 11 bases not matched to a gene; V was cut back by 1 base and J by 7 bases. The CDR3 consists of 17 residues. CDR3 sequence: CATSRGLGQGKRNEQFF. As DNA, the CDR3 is TGTGCCACCAGCAGAGGGCTAGGACAGGGGAAAAGGAATGAGCAGTTCTTC.

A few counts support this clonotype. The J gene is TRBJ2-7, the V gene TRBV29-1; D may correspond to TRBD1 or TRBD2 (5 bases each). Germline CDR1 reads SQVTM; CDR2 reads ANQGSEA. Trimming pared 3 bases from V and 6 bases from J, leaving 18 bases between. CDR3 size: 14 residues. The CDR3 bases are TGCAGCGTTGAGAGGGGTTCCTCTTCGGGCGAGCAGTACTTC. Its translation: CSVERGSSSGEQYF.

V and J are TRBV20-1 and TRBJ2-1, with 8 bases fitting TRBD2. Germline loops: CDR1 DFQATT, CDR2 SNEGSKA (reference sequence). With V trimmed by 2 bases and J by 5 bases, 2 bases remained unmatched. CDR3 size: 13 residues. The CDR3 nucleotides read TGCAGTGCTAGATTCGGGGGGGACAATGAGCAGTTCTTC. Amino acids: CSARFGGDNEQFF.

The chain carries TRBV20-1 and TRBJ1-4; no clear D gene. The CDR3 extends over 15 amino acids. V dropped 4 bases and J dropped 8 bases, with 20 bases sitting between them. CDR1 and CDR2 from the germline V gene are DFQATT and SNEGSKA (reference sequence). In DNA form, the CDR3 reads TGCAGTGCTAAACCCGACATCCCCTATAACGAAAAACTGTTTTTT. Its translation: CSAKPDIPYNEKLFF.

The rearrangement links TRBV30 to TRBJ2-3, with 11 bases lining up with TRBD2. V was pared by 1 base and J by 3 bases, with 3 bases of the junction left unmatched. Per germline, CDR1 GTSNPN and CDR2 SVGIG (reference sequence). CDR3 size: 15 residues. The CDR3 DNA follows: TGTGCCTGGAGTGAGCTAGCGGGGGGTACAGATACGCAGTATTTT. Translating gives CAWSELAGGTDTQYF. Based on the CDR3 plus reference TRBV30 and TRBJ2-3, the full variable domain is SQTIHQWPATLVQPVGSPLSLECTVEGTSNPNLYWYRQAAGRGLQLLFYSVGIGQISSEVPQNLSASRPQDRQFILSSKKLLLSDSGFYLCAWSELAGGTDTQYFGPGTRLTVL.

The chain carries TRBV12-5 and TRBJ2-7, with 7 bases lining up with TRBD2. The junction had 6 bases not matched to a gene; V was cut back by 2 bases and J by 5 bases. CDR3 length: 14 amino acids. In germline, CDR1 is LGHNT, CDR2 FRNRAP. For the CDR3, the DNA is TGTGCTAGTGGTTTGCGGGCGGGAGTCAACGAGCAGTACTTC. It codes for CASGLRAGVNEQYF.

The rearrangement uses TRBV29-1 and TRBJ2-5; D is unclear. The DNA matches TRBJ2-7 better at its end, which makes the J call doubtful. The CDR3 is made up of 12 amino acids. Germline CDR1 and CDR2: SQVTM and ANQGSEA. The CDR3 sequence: CSVETAPYEQYF. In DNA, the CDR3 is TGCAGCGTTGAAACAGCTCCCTACGAGCAGTACTTC.

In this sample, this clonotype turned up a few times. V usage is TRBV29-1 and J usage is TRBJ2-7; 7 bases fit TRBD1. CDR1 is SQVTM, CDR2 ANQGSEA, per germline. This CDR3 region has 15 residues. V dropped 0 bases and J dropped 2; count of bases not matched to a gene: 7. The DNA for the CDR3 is TGCAGCGTTGAAGATCCGGACAGGAGTGCCTACGAGCAGTACTTC. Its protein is CSVEDPDRSAYEQYF.

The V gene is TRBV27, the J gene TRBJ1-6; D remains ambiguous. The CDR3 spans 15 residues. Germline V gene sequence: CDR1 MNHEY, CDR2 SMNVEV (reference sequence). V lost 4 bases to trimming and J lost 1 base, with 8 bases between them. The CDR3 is CASSWTGSYNSPLHF. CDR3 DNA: TGTGCCAGCAGTTGGACGGGATCCTATAATTCACCCCTCCACTTT.

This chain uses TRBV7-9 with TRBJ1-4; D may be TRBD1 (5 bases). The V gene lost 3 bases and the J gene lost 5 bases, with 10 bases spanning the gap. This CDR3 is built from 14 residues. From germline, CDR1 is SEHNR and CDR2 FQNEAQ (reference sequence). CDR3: CASSLSAGNEKLFF. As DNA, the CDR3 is TGTGCCAGCAGCTTGTCTGCAGGGAATGAAAAACTGTTTTTT.

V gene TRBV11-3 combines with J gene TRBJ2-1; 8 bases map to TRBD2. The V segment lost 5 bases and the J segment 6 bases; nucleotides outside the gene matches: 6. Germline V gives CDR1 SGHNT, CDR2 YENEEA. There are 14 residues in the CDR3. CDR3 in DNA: TGTGCCAGCAGCCCCCCGGGACTAGGCAATGAGCAGTTCTTC. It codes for CASSPPGLGNEQFF.

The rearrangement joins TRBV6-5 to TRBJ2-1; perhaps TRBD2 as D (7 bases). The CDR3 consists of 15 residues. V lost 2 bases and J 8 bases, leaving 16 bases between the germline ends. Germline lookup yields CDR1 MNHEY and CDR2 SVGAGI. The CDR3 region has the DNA TGTGCCAGCAGTTACAGGAGGGGGGGCCTGGATGAGCAGTTCTTC. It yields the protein CASSYRRGGLDEQFF.

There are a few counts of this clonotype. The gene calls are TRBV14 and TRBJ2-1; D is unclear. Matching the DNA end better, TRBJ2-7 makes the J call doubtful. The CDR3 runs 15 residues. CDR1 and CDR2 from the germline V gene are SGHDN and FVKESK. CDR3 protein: CASSQDPQSYNEQYF. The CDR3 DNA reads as TGTGCCAGCAGCCAAGATCCCCAATCCTACAATGAGCAGTACTTC.

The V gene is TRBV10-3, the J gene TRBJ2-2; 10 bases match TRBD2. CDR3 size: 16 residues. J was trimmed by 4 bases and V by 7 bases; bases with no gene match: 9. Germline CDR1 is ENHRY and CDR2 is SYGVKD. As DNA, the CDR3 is TGTGCCATCAACCCCTCAGCGGGGGGGAGCACCGGGGAGCTGTTTTTT. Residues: CAINPSAGGSTGELFF.

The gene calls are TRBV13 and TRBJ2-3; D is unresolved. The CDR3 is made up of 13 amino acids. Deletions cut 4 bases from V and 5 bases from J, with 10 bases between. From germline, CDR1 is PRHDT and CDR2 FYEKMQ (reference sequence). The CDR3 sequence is CASSSTTRDTQYF. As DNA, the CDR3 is TGTGCCAGCAGCTCCACGACACGAGATACGCAGTATTTT.

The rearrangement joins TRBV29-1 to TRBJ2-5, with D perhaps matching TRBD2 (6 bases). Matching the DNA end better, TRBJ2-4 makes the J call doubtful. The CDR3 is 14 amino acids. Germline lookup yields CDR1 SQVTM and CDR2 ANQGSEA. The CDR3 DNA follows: TGCAGCGTTCGCCTCGGGACTTGGAGGAACATTCAGTACTTC. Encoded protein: CSVRLGTWRNIQYF.

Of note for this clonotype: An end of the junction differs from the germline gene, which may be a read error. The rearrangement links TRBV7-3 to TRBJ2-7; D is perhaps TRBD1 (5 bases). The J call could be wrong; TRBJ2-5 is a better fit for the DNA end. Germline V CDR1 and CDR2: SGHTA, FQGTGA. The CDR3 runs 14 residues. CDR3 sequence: CANSLNSRAETQYF. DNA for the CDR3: TGTGCCAACAGCTTAAATTCCAGGGCGGAGACCCAGTACTTC.

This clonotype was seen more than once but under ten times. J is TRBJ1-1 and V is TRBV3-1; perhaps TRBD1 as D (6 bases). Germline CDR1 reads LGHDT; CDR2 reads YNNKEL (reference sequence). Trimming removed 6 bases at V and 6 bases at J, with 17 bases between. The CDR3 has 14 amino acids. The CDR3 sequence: CASSQAAGAAEAFF. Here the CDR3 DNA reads TGTGCCAGCAGTCAGGCGGCAGGGGCAGCTGAAGCTTTCTTT.

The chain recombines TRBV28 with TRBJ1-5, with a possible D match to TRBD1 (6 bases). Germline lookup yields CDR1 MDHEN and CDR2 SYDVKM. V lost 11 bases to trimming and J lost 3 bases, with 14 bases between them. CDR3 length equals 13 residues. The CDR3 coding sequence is TGTGCCGCGGAACAGGGTGACAATCAGCCCCAGCATTTT. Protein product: CAAEQGDNQPQHF.

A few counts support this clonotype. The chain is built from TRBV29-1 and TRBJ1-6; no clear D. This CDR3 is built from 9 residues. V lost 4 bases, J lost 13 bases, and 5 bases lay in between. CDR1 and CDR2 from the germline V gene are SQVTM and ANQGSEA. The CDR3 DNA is TGCAGCGTTGGGTATCCCCTCCACTTT. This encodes CSVGYPLHF.